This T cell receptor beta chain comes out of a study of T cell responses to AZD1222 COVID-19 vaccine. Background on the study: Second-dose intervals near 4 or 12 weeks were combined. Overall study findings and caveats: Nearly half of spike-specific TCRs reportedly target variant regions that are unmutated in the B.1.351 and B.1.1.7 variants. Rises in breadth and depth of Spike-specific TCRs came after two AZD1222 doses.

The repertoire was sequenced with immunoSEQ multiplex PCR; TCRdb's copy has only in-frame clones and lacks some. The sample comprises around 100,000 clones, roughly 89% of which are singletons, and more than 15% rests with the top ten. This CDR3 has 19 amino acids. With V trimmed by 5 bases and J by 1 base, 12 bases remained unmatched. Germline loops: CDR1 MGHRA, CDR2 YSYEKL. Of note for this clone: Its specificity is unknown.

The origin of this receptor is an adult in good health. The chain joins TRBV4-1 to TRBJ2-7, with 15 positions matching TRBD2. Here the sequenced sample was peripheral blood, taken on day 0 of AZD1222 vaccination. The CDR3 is CASSKIGLAGGPGSYEQYF. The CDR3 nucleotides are TGCGCCAGCAGCAAAATAGGACTAGCGGGAGGGCCCGGTTCCTACGAGCAGTACTTC.